This T cell receptor (beta chain) was sequenced for a study of cytomegalovirus exposure and HLA in healthy donors listed by TCRdb under 2017. Regarding the research as a whole: In an earlier analysis of 587 of the donors, 250 to 350 Gb of sequence data and some 120 million unique TCR beta sequences from 180 million or so T cells were reported. An early release covering about 600 HLA-typed donors comprised about 290 gigabases of sequencing data and 85 million to 100 million unique TCR sequences. Genome-wide SNP genotypes for about 55% of the roughly 670 donors were used in a later genetic analysis, which treated that subset as a discovery cohort. All discovery cohort repertoires had been generated on a single sequencing platform. Four to six DR-DQ haplotypes were handled as single units for association and clustering, since linkage in the cohort was strong. Class I and class II HLA loci were covered by the typing at four-digit resolution. Using immunosequencing, the study profiled T cell repertoires from 666 subjects and related those repertoires to cytomegalovirus serostatus. Typing coverage differed by locus: A, B, C, DRB1 and DQB1 were typed in roughly 620-640 donors, DQA1 in about 500, DPA1 in roughly 590, and DPB1 in 472. Besides the first cohort of under 700 subjects, a separate validation cohort made up of about 120 different subjects was used. The study was designed to test whether signatures of past pathogen exposure could be identified by cataloging public T cell receptors. To predict cytomegalovirus infection status, the study combined high-throughput TCR immunosequencing, statistical association of individual TCRs with disease status, and machine learning. Among about 370 genotyped donors of the cohort, an average of approximately 240,000 unique TCR beta nucleotide sequences was sequenced per donor, of which roughly 17% were non-productive. An earlier analysis of approximately 500 of the donors applied high-throughput TCR beta sequencing to assess whether each TCR beta V gene segment acted as functional or pseudogenic. Alongside the repertoire data, information on donor age, sex, ethnicity and CMV serostatus was compiled. Of the approximately 400 genotyped donors, around 81% fell in the genetic ancestry cluster associated with self-reported Caucasian donors. The later analysis used no new phenotypic data to find candidate immune exposures, relying instead on TCR beta sequences and their occurrence across donors. A later analysis re-examined previously published TCR beta repertoires from just over 650 donors and added high-resolution HLA genotyping to investigate patterns of TCR occurrence.

In total, approximately 610 healthy bone marrow donors made up the cohort. At the time of sampling, every cohort member was nominally healthy, though immune exposures that went unrecorded were likely present. The donor was CMV seronegative and belonged to the group of approximately 320 seronegative cohort members. Every donor gave a peripheral blood sample, and the peripheral blood mononuclear cells from that sample were used for TCR beta sequencing. The Qiagen DNeasy Blood Extraction Kit was used to extract genomic DNA from the blood cell samples. A remark on this clone: Its binding antigen is unknown. Per-nucleotide qualities are absent, and no much larger clonotype sits a single base away.

The paper as a whole reports these results and caveats: In a later genetic analysis, a missense DCLRE1C variant was associated with V-gene and J-gene trimming of TCR beta chains, and the association was replicated in an independent cohort. In a later genetic analysis, fewer N-insertions in productive TCRs were reported among donors in an Asian-associated ancestry cluster than the roughly 640-donor mean. In a later analysis, most CMV-associated TCR beta chains were found to appear HLA-restricted, with HLA associations seemingly driven largely by CMV exposure. A further reported finding was that TCR beta sequences accurately predicted the HLA-A and HLA-B alleles for most subjects in the first cohort. In a later analysis, TCR association rates were found to vary across HLA loci, with the most associated TCRs seen for DRB1 alleles and the fewest for HLA-C alleles. Sequencing depth was assumed to be roughly uniform across donors in the presence/absence analyses, though that assumption may not hold. The classifier was reported to diagnose cytomegalovirus status with high specificity and sensitivity in both the original and validation cohorts. A few of the identified cytomegalovirus-associated TCR beta chains were confirmed in vitro to be specific for cytomegalovirus antigens. In a later analysis, HLA-associated TCR beta chains showed more clonal expansion and lower generation probabilities than non-associated chains that were equally common. In a later analysis, several top co-occurrence clusters were reported to appear linked to parvovirus B19, influenza, CMV and Epstein-Barr virus. Because counts were too low, fewer than 20 rarely observed V segments, including chromosome 9 orphons, were excluded from the earlier analysis of a few hundred of the donors. The study listed 150 to 200 TCR beta chains as associated with cytomegalovirus. Linkage disequilibrium might explain the correlated functional status among segregating V segments, but an unknown experimental factor could not be excluded. Because HLA typing was missing for some donors at each locus, association tests included only the typed subset. Some IMGT-functional V segments, including TRBV6-2 and TRBV6-3, could not be told apart with the 87-base-pair reads, so those segments were excluded. In this cohort, only TCR beta chains were sequenced, and detectable features were limited by the absence of alpha or paired-chain data. A cluster of highly shared sequence variants was judged likely to represent a technical artifact of the sequencing pipeline. Most TCR sequences were observed very rarely across donors, whereas some public TCRs were present in many individuals. Immune exposure information for the cohort was limited to CMV serostatus. When HLA alleles, especially DR and DQ, strongly co-occurred, TCR associations were difficult to assign to individual alleles. Specific HLA alleles were associated with 15,000 to 20,000 TCR beta sequences at a false discovery rate of 0.05 in a later analysis. An earlier analysis of around 540 of the donors showed that most TCR beta V segments appeared in productive rearrangements either about 87% or about 30% of the time, which broadly matched IMGT annotations. It was suggested by the authors that the approach could potentially be generalized to other disease states and immunological phenotypes.

From the cysteine through the phenylalanine, the CDR3 covers 13 amino acids. Only CDR3 DNA remains: 39 bases, in frame from the first base. The germline V gene supplies CDR1 MDHEN and CDR2 SYDVKM. V is cut back by 6 bases and J by 8 bases, with 5 bases in the junction unmatched. The library came from the immunoSEQ multiplex PCR assay. For the multiplex PCR, a mixture combining 60 forward primers for TCR Vbeta segments and 13 reverse primers for TCR Jbeta segments was used. Amplification of the CDR3 region of rearranged TCR beta genes was performed with a multiplex PCR assay on genomic DNA. On the Illumina HiSeq System, the amplified TCR beta libraries were sequenced as 87-base-pair reads. Concerning the study's data processing: A later analysis tallied around 87 million unique TCR beta chains across the 600 to 700 repertoires, and 10 million to 11 million of those chains were shared by two or more donors. Raw reads were error-corrected and collapsed into unique sequences with a nearest-neighbor algorithm that merged closely related sequences to remove PCR and sequencing errors. V, D and J gene segments were assigned by aligning CDR3 sequences to IMGT reference sequences. Each retained sequence needed at least a six-nucleotide match to both a V gene segment and a J gene segment. A rearrangement was called productive if the CDR3 had no stop codons and remained in frame with V and J, and every other rearrangement was called non-productive. CDR3 was defined according to IMGT convention as the region running from the second conserved V-encoded cysteine to the conserved J-encoded phenylalanine. In an earlier analysis of more than 550 of the donors, sequences lacking an unambiguous match to a single V gene segment were excluded. An earlier analysis of 587 of the donors classified V segments as functional when productive rearrangements were above 56.7% and as segregating when the standard deviation between donors was above 5%. A statistical classification framework was developed to diagnose cytomegalovirus status using the catalog of TCR beta chain sequences. V and J gene assignment, in a later analysis, came from comparing TCR nucleotide sequences with IMGT/GENE-DB human TR gene sequences. A later analysis assigned CDR3 sequences and most-parsimonious VDJ recombination scenarios with the TCRdist pipeline. In a later analysis, each TCR beta chain was defined by its CDR3 amino acid sequence together with its V-gene family, and reads without a unique V-gene family were excluded. As a way to deal with suspected cross-contamination and a sequencing artifact, a later analysis dropped hundreds of nucleotide sequences that were highly shared and had low generation probability. In a later analysis, a clonal expansion index was calculated for each public chain from normalized within-repertoire ranks of inferred template counts. In a later analysis, generation probabilities were computed using a VDJ recombination model fitted to out-of-frame rearrangements, and the results were checked against IGoR. A later analysis scored TCR-TCR, TCR-HLA and TCR-CMV co-occurrence with hypergeometric tests, applying a repertoire-size bias correction to TCR pairs. To estimate false discovery rates, a later analysis permuted the HLA or CMV assignments 20 times. In a later analysis, co-occurring TCRs were grouped with DBSCAN, and TCRdist sequence similarity was added when clustering was performed within HLA-allele-positive subsets. Co-occurrence clustering excluded repertoires with fewer than 30,000 or more than 120,000 public chains, plus five with anomalous nucleotide sharing. Imported from immuneACCESS, the table was reduced by TCRdb to in-frame sequences with V and J called. These copies leave out some clones; in studies compared against another copy, an unresolved V gene accounts for under half, and the cause of the remainder is not known. Clone size and the V and J calls come from that table; the DNA yielded D and trimming. The sample contains fewer than 90,000 clones, about 79% of them found a single time. The ten most abundant clones make up approximately 6% of the sample.

The rearranged chain carries TRBV28 and TRBJ1-4; TRBD1 matches 8 bases in the middle. This clonotype was obtained from a female donor in good health and CMV-seronegative. Source material: PBMCs. The sequence in DNA is TGTGCCAGCAGCTCGGACAGGGAGGAAAAACTGTTTTTT. Its protein is CASSSDREEKLFF.